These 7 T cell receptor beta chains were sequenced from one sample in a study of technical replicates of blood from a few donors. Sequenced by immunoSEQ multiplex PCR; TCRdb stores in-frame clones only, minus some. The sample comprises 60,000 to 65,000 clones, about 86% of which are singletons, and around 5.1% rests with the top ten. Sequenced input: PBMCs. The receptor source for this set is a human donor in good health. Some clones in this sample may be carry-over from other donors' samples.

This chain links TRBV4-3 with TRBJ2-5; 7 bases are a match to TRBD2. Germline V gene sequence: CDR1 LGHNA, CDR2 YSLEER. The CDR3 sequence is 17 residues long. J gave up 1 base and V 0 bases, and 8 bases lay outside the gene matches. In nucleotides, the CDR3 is TGCGCCAGCAGCCAAGACTACTCGGGGGGAGGCCAAGAGACCCAGTACTTC. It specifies CASSQDYSGGGQETQYF.

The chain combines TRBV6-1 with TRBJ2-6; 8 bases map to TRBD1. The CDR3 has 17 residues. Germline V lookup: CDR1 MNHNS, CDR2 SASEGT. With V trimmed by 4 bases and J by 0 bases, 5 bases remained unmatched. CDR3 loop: CASSGQGSGSGANVLTF. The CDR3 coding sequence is TGTGCCAGCAGTGGACAGGGGAGCGGCTCTGGGGCCAACGTCCTGACTTTC.

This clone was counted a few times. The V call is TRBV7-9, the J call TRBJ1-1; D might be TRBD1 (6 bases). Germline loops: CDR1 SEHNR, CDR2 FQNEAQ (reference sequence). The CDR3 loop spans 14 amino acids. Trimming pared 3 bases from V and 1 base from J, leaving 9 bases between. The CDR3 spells CASSLGTQNTEAFF. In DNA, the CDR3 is TGTGCCAGCAGCTTGGGGACACAGAACACTGAAGCTTTCTTT.

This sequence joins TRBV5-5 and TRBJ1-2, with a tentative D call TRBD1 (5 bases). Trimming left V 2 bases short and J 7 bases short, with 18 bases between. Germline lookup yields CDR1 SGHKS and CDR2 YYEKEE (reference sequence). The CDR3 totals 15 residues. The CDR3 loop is CASSLDGAGLRGYTF. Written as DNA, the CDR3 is TGTGCCAGCAGCTTAGACGGAGCGGGGCTTCGTGGCTACACCTTC.

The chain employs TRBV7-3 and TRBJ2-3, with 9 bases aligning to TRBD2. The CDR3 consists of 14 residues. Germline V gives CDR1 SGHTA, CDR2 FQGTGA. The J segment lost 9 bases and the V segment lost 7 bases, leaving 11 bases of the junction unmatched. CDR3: CASKLRGGTGTQYF. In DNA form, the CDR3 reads TGTGCCAGCAAATTGCGGGGGGGAACGGGAACGCAGTATTTT.

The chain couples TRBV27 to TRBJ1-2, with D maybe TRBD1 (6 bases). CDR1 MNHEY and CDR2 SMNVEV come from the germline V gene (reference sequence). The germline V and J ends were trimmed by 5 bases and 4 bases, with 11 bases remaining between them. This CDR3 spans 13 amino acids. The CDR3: CASSNDRTYGYTF. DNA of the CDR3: TGTGCCAGCAGTAACGACAGGACCTATGGCTACACCTTC.

CDR3 loop: CASSLARASNYGYTF. CDR3 sequence (DNA): TGCGCCAGCAGCCTGGCCAGGGCGTCTAACTATGGCTACACCTTC. The gene calls are TRBV4-3 and TRBJ1-2; TRBD1 is a possible D gene (5 bases). V was clipped by 4 bases and J by 0 bases, with 12 bases between them. In germline, CDR1 is LGHNA, CDR2 YSLEER. CDR3 length: 15 amino acids.